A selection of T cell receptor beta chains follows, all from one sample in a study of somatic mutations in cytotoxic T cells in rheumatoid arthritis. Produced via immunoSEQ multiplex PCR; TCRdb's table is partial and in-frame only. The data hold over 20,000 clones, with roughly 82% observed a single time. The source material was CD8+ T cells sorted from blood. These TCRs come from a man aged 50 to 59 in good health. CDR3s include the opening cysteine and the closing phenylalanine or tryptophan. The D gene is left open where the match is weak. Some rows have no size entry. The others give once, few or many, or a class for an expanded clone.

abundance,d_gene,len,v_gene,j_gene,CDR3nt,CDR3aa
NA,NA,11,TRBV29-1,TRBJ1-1,TGCAGCGTTGGTATGAACACTGAAGCTTTCTTT,CSVGMNTEAFF
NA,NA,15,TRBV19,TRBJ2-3,TGTGCCAGTAGTATTCGAAGGGGGTCCACAGATACGCAGTATTTT,CASSIRRGSTDTQYF
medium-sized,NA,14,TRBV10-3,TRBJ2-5,TGTGCCATCAGAGACCTAGAGGGACAAGAGACCCAGTACTTC,CAIRDLEGQETQYF
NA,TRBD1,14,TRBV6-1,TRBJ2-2,TGTGCCAGCACACAGGGGGTAAACACCGGGGAGCTGTTTTTT,CASTQGVNTGELFF
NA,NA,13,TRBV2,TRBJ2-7,TGTGCCAGCAGTGAGGGTTCTCACTACGAGCAGTACTTC,CASSEGSHYEQYF
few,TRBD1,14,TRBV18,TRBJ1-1,TGTGCCAGCGGCCGGGACAGGGTGAACACTGAAGCTTTCTTT,CASGRDRVNTEAFF
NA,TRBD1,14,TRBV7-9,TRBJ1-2,TGTGCCAGCGGCATCCAACAGGGGGTAGATGGCTACACCTTC,CASGIQQGVDGYTF
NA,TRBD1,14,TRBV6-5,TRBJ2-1,TGTGCCAGCAGTTACCGGGCAGGGGGCAATGAGCAGTTCTTC,CASSYRAGGNEQFF
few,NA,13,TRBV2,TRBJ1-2,TGTGCCAGCAGTGGGGGCAGCTACTATGGCTACACCTTC,CASSGGSYYGYTF
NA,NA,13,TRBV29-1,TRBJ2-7,TGCAGCGTCTCAGGACAGAGCTCCTACGAGCAGTACTTC,CSVSGQSSYEQYF
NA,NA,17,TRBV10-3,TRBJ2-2,TGTGCCATCAGTGAGTCGAGGACTCCCCTTAACACCGGGGAGCTGTTTTTT,CAISESRTPLNTGELFF
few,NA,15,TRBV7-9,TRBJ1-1,TGTGCCAGCAGCTTAAGGCAGGGAATGAACACTGAAGCTTTCTTT,CASSLRQGMNTEAFF
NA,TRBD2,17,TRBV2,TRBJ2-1,TGTGCCAGCAGGGGGACTAGCGGGAGTGGGTCCTACAATGAGCAGTTCTTC,CASRGTSGSGSYNEQFF
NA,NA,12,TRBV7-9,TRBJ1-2,TGTGCCAGCAGCTCAGGGGTTGGTGGCTACACCTTC,CASSSGVGGYTF
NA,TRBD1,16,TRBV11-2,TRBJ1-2,TGTGCCAGCAGCCTTAGCCCGACAGGGGCGGCTAACGGCTACACCTTC,CASSLSPTGAANGYTF
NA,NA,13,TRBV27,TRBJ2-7,TGTGCCAGCAGTTCCGGAAGGAGGGGCGAGCAGTACTTC,CASSSGRRGEQYF
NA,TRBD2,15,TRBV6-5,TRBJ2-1,TGTGCCAGCAGTTCTTCTAGCGGGAGTACCAATGAGCAGTTCTTC,CASSSSSGSTNEQFF
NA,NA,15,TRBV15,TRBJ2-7,TGTGCCACCAGCAGAGAAAGGACACCCTCCTACGAGCAGTACTTC,CATSRERTPSYEQYF
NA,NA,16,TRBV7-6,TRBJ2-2,TGTGCCAGCAGCAGAACGGATACTACTCCGACCGGGGAGCTGTTTTTT,CASSRTDTTPTGELFF
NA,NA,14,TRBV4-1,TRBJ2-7,TGCGCCAGCAGCCAAGGAGGGGCTTCCTACGAGCAGTACTTC,CASSQGGASYEQYF
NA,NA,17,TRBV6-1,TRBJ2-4,TGTGCCAGCAGTGAAGCGCTTCCAGGGACGGCCAAAAACATTCAGTACTTC,CASSEALPGTAKNIQYF
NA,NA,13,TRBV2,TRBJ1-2,TGTGCCAGCAGTCCCAGGGGTGACTATGGCTACACCTTC,CASSPRGDYGYTF
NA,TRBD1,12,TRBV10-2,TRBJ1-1,TGCGCCAGCAGATGGACAGGCACTGAAGCTTTCTTT,CASRWTGTEAFF
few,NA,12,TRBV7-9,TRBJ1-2,TGTGCCAGCAGCTTAGGGGGGCACGGCTACACCTTC,CASSLGGHGYTF
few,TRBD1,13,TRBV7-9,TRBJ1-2,TGTGCCAGCTTGACAGGGGGCGTCAATGGCTACACCTTC,CASLTGGVNGYTF
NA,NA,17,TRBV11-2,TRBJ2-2,TGTGCCAGCAGCTTTAACCCGAACAGGGCGGGTAGCGGGGAGCTGTTTTTT,CASSFNPNRAGSGELFF
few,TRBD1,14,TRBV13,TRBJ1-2,TGTGCCAGCAGCATCTGGACAGGGAACTATGGCTACACCTTC,CASSIWTGNYGYTF
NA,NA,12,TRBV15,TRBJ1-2,TGTGCCACCAGCAGAGGTGATTATGGCTACACCTTC,CATSRGDYGYTF
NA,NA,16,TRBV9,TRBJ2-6,TGTGCCAGCAGCGGGAGGACAGCCTCTGGGGCCAACGTCCTGACTTTC,CASSGRTASGANVLTF
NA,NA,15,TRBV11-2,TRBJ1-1,TGTGCCAGCAGCTCAAAGCTGGGGGCGAACACTGAAGCTTTCTTT,CASSSKLGANTEAFF
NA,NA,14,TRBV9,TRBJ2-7,TGTGCCAGCAGCGTAGGGGACCCCTTCTACGAGCAGTACTTC,CASSVGDPFYEQYF
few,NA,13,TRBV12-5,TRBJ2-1,TGTGCTAGTGGTCTGGGACCCTCCAATGAGCAGTTCTTC,CASGLGPSNEQFF
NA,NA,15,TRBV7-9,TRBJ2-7,TGTGCCAGCAGCCCGGGACCGCCCCTATCCTACGAGCAGTACTTC,CASSPGPPLSYEQYF
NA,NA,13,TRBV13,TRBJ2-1,TGTGCCAGCAGCTTACGCTCCGGGCAGTTGCAGTTCTTC,CASSLRSGQLQFF
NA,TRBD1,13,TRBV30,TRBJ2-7,TGTGCCTGGAGTGTGGGACAGTTCTACGAGCAGTACTTC,CAWSVGQFYEQYF
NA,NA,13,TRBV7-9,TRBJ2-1,TGTGCCAGCAGCCATAGAGTGTTCAATGAGCAGTTCTTC,CASSHRVFNEQFF
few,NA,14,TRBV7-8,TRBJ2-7,TGTGCCAGCAGCTGGACGACATGGGACTACGAGCAGTACTTC,CASSWTTWDYEQYF
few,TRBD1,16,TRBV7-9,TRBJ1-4,TGTGCCAGCAGCGTCGCGGGCGGCAGGGGGAGGGAAAAACTGTTTTTT,CASSVAGGRGREKLFF
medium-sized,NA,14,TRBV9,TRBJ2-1,TGTGCCAGCAGCGCAGAAAGATATTACAATGAGCAGTTCTTC,CASSAERYYNEQFF
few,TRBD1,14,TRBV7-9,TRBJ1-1,TGTGCCAGCAGCTTAGTTCAGGGGGAGGTTGAAGCTTTCTTT,CASSLVQGEVEAFF
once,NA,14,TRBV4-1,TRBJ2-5,TGCGCCAGCAGCCGAATTAGGGGGACCGGGACCCAGTACTTC,CASSRIRGTGTQYF
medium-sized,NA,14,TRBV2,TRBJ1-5,TGTGCCAGCGGGACGGGTGGGGGTGTAAAGCCCCAGCATTTT,CASGTGGGVKPQHF
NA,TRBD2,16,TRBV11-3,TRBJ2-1,TGTGCCAGCAGCCCATGGTCTAGCGGCTCCTACAATGAGCAGTTCTTC,CASSPWSSGSYNEQFF
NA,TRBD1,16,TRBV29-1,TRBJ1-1,TGCAGCGTTGTGGGGCTAGACAGGGGGCAGAACACTGAAGCTTTCTTT,CSVVGLDRGQNTEAFF
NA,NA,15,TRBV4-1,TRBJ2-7,TGCGCCAGCAGCCAAGTTAGGGACGGCACCTACGAGCAGTACTTC,CASSQVRDGTYEQYF
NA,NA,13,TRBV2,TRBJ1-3,TGTGCCAGCCTGAAGGGCTCTGGAAACACCATATATTTT,CASLKGSGNTIYF
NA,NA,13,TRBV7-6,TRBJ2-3,TGTGCCAGCAGCTTATGGGCAACAGATACGCAGTATTTT,CASSLWATDTQYF
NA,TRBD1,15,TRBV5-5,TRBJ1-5,TGTGCCAGCAGCATAACGGGACAGGGGAATCAGCCCCAGCATTTT,CASSITGQGNQPQHF